This is a list of T cell receptor beta chains from one sample in a study of blood T cell repertoires in COVID-19. Only in-frame clones appear in the TCRdb table, and some are missing; sequencing was by immunoSEQ multiplex PCR. This sample has 200,000 to 250,000 clones; approximately 85% occur once, and the top ten carry roughly 8.2%. Sequenced sample: peripheral blood. All receptors come from an elderly woman with COVID-19, enrolled during active disease. Each CDR3 is given with its conserved first and last residue. D genes are given only for firm matches. The listing skips clone size in some rows; elsewhere it reads once, few, many or a size class.

V gene: TRBV21-1; clone size: NA; J gene: TRBJ2-2; D gene: NA; CDR3 protein: CASSKVTREGGELFF; CDR3 DNA: TGTGCCAGCAGCAAAGTGACCAGGGAAGGCGGGGAGCTGTTTTTT
V gene: TRBV23-1; clone size: NA; J gene: TRBJ2-3; D gene: NA; CDR3 protein: CASSQSDGQITDTQYF; CDR3 DNA: TGCGCCAGCAGTCAATCGGACGGACAAATCACAGATACGCAGTATTTT
V gene: TRBV18; clone size: NA; J gene: TRBJ2-6; D gene: NA; CDR3 protein: CASSPRQAAGANVLTF; CDR3 DNA: TGTGCCAGCTCACCAAGACAGGCCGCTGGGGCCAACGTCCTGACTTTC
V gene: TRBV12-3/TRBV12-4; clone size: few; J gene: TRBJ1-1; D gene: NA; CDR3 protein: CASSSRGNTEAFF; CDR3 DNA: TGTGCCAGCAGTTCCAGGGGGAACACTGAAGCTTTCTTT
V gene: TRBV24-1; clone size: NA; J gene: TRBJ1-5; D gene: NA; CDR3 protein: CATSDQTTGLGNQPQHF; CDR3 DNA: TGTGCCACCAGTGATCAGACTACAGGGTTGGGCAATCAGCCCCAGCATTTT
V gene: TRBV19; clone size: NA; J gene: TRBJ1-1; D gene: NA; CDR3 protein: CASSPPTSRGGTEAFF; CDR3 DNA: TGTGCCAGTAGTCCTCCGACGAGCCGGGGAGGCACTGAAGCTTTCTTT
V gene: TRBV5-1; clone size: NA; J gene: TRBJ1-1; D gene: NA; CDR3 protein: CASSLTDTEAFF; CDR3 DNA: TGCGCCAGCAGCTTGACGGACACTGAAGCTTTCTTT
V gene: TRBV27; clone size: NA; J gene: TRBJ2-7; D gene: TRBD1; CDR3 protein: CASRLIGQAPYEQYF; CDR3 DNA: TGTGCCAGCAGGCTCATAGGACAGGCCCCCTACGAGCAGTACTTC
V gene: TRBV28; clone size: NA; J gene: TRBJ2-7; D gene: NA; CDR3 protein: CASSLPVSSYEQYF; CDR3 DNA: TGTGCCAGCAGTTTGCCCGTCTCTAGCTACGAGCAGTACTTC
V gene: TRBV25-1; clone size: NA; J gene: TRBJ2-5; D gene: NA; CDR3 protein: CASRSGARETQYF; CDR3 DNA: TGTGCCAGCAGAAGTGGGGCGCGAGAGACCCAGTACTTC
V gene: TRBV6-5; clone size: NA; J gene: TRBJ1-2; D gene: NA; CDR3 protein: CASSYSQGTYGYTF; CDR3 DNA: TGTGCCAGCAGTTACTCCCAGGGAACCTATGGCTACACCTTC
V gene: TRBV6-5; clone size: NA; J gene: TRBJ1-2; D gene: NA; CDR3 protein: CASRKTAANYGYTF; CDR3 DNA: TGTGCCAGCAGGAAGACAGCCGCTAACTATGGCTACACCTTC
V gene: TRBV6-5; clone size: NA; J gene: TRBJ1-1; D gene: NA; CDR3 protein: CASSYLQGSEAFF; CDR3 DNA: TGTGCCAGCAGTTACCTACAGGGCTCTGAAGCTTTCTTT
V gene: TRBV6-2/TRBV6-3; clone size: NA; J gene: TRBJ2-7; D gene: NA; CDR3 protein: CASSSWRVEQYF; CDR3 DNA: TGTGCCAGCAGCTCCTGGAGAGTCGAGCAGTACTTC
V gene: TRBV4-1; clone size: NA; J gene: TRBJ1-6; D gene: NA; CDR3 protein: CASSYRGDNDSPLHF; CDR3 DNA: TGCGCCAGCAGCTACCGGGGGGACAACGATTCACCCCTCCACTTT
V gene: TRBV6-2/TRBV6-3; clone size: once; J gene: TRBJ1-2; D gene: TRBD1; CDR3 protein: CASSYQGAHGYTF; CDR3 DNA: TGTGCCAGCAGTTATCAGGGGGCCCATGGCTACACCTTC
V gene: TRBV4-1; clone size: NA; J gene: TRBJ1-2; D gene: TRBD1; CDR3 protein: CASSQRLGGDGYTF; CDR3 DNA: TGCGCCAGCAGCCAAAGGTTAGGGGGCGATGGCTACACCTTC
V gene: TRBV29-1; clone size: NA; J gene: TRBJ1-5; D gene: NA; CDR3 protein: CSVSLGGDQPQHF; CDR3 DNA: TGCAGCGTCTCCCTCGGGGGTGATCAGCCCCAGCATTTT
V gene: TRBV3-1/TRBV3-2; clone size: NA; J gene: TRBJ1-1; D gene: NA; CDR3 protein: CASSLGQNTEAFF; CDR3 DNA: TGTGCCAGCAGCCTGGGACAGAACACTGAAGCTTTCTTT
V gene: TRBV7-9; clone size: NA; J gene: TRBJ2-5; D gene: TRBD2; CDR3 protein: CASSLRGTSGRAGETQYF; CDR3 DNA: TGTGCCAGCAGCTTACGCGGGACTAGCGGGAGGGCCGGGGAGACCCAGTACTTC
V gene: TRBV15; clone size: few; J gene: TRBJ1-2; D gene: TRBD1; CDR3 protein: CATRTGGISNYGYTF; CDR3 DNA: TGTGCCACCAGGACAGGGGGCATAAGTAACTATGGCTACACCTTC
V gene: TRBV30; clone size: NA; J gene: TRBJ1-4; D gene: NA; CDR3 protein: CAWSVGGGQEEKLFF; CDR3 DNA: TGTGCCTGGAGTGTAGGGGGGGGACAAGAGGAAAAACTGTTTTTT
V gene: TRBV4-1; clone size: NA; J gene: TRBJ2-1; D gene: TRBD2; CDR3 protein: CASSPGTSGYNEQFF; CDR3 DNA: TGCGCCAGCAGCCCCGGGACTAGCGGTTACAATGAGCAGTTCTTC
V gene: TRBV11-1; clone size: NA; J gene: TRBJ2-5; D gene: TRBD2; CDR3 protein: CASSLIPSGRQTQYF; CDR3 DNA: TGTGCCAGCAGCTTAATCCCTAGCGGGAGACAGACCCAGTACTTC
V gene: TRBV5-1; clone size: NA; J gene: TRBJ2-2; D gene: TRBD2; CDR3 protein: CASSLPWTSGKGELFF; CDR3 DNA: TGCGCCAGCAGCTTACCTTGGACTAGCGGGAAGGGGGAGCTGTTTTTT
V gene: TRBV30; clone size: NA; J gene: TRBJ2-1; D gene: NA; CDR3 protein: CAWKNMNDNEQFF; CDR3 DNA: TGTGCCTGGAAGAACATGAACGACAATGAGCAGTTCTTC
V gene: TRBV28; clone size: NA; J gene: TRBJ2-7; D gene: NA; CDR3 protein: CASSSQAGTSFFYEQYF; CDR3 DNA: TGTGCCAGCAGTTCGCAAGCCGGGACAAGCTTCTTCTACGAGCAGTACTTC
V gene: TRBV4-1; clone size: NA; J gene: TRBJ1-4; D gene: TRBD1; CDR3 protein: CASSQEDRVRTNEKLFF; CDR3 DNA: TGCGCCAGCAGCCAAGAAGACAGGGTGAGAACTAATGAAAAACTGTTTTTT
V gene: TRBV6-4; clone size: few; J gene: TRBJ2-1; D gene: TRBD2; CDR3 protein: CASSESSGRTQFF; CDR3 DNA: TGTGCCAGCAGTGAGTCTAGCGGGAGGACCCAGTTCTTC
V gene: TRBV18; clone size: NA; J gene: TRBJ2-3; D gene: NA; CDR3 protein: CASSLTPSTDTQYF; CDR3 DNA: TGTGCCAGCTCCTTGACACCTTCCACAGATACGCAGTATTTT
V gene: TRBV5-1; clone size: NA; J gene: TRBJ2-3; D gene: NA; CDR3 protein: CASSLGQSTDTQYF; CDR3 DNA: TGCGCCAGCAGCTTGGGACAGAGCACAGATACGCAGTATTTT
V gene: TRBV24-1; clone size: once; J gene: TRBJ2-2; D gene: NA; CDR3 protein: CATSDSTGIVGELFF; CDR3 DNA: TGTGCCACCAGTGATTCAACAGGGATTGTCGGGGAGCTGTTTTTT
V gene: TRBV30; clone size: NA; J gene: TRBJ1-1; D gene: NA; CDR3 protein: CAWSVIGSRGEAFF; CDR3 DNA: TGTGCCTGGAGTGTAATTGGTTCGCGTGGTGAAGCTTTCTTT
V gene: TRBV6-5; clone size: NA; J gene: TRBJ2-4; D gene: TRBD1; CDR3 protein: CASSSFRDRRNIQYF; CDR3 DNA: TGTGCCAGCAGTTCTTTTAGGGACAGGCGGAACATTCAGTACTTC
V gene: TRBV4-2; clone size: NA; J gene: TRBJ1-5; D gene: NA; CDR3 protein: CASSQDIGANNQPQHF; CDR3 DNA: TGTGCCAGCAGCCAAGATATCGGAGCTAACAATCAGCCCCAGCATTTT
V gene: TRBV28; clone size: NA; J gene: TRBJ2-1; D gene: NA; CDR3 protein: CASTVLGGLSYNEQFF; CDR3 DNA: TGTGCCAGCACCGTTTTGGGGGGACTCTCCTACAATGAGCAGTTCTTC
V gene: TRBV12-5; clone size: NA; J gene: TRBJ1-3; D gene: NA; CDR3 protein: CASGLAAGVRPGNTIYF; CDR3 DNA: TGTGCTAGTGGTCTGGCGGCGGGGGTTCGACCAGGAAACACCATATATTTT
V gene: TRBV4-1; clone size: few; J gene: TRBJ1-1; D gene: TRBD1; CDR3 protein: CASSLGTGGYEAFF; CDR3 DNA: TGCGCCAGCAGCCTCGGGACAGGGGGTTATGAAGCTTTCTTT
V gene: TRBV18; clone size: NA; J gene: TRBJ1-5; D gene: NA; CDR3 protein: CASSPGVSNQPQHF; CDR3 DNA: TGTGCCAGCTCACCGGGAGTTAGCAATCAGCCCCAGCATTTT
V gene: TRBV11-2; clone size: NA; J gene: TRBJ2-1; D gene: TRBD1; CDR3 protein: CASSNRQGGNEQFF; CDR3 DNA: TGTGCCAGCAGCAACCGACAGGGCGGGAATGAGCAGTTCTTC
V gene: TRBV28; clone size: NA; J gene: TRBJ1-3; D gene: NA; CDR3 protein: CASSFGGTSGNTIYF; CDR3 DNA: TGTGCCAGCAGTTTCGGCGGGACCTCTGGAAACACCATATATTTT
V gene: TRBV11-1; clone size: many; J gene: TRBJ1-1; D gene: NA; CDR3 protein: CASSRRSVTEAFF; CDR3 DNA: TGTGCCAGCAGTCGAAGGAGTGTAACTGAAGCTTTCTTT
V gene: TRBV6-2/TRBV6-3; clone size: NA; J gene: TRBJ2-7; D gene: TRBD2; CDR3 protein: CASSLGPGLAGVEQYF; CDR3 DNA: TGTGCCAGCAGTTTGGGACCGGGACTAGCGGGAGTCGAGCAGTACTTC
V gene: TRBV18; clone size: NA; J gene: TRBJ2-3; D gene: NA; CDR3 protein: CASSPGLSTDTQYF; CDR3 DNA: TGTGCCAGCTCACCGGGACTCTCCACAGATACGCAGTATTTT
V gene: TRBV12-3/TRBV12-4; clone size: NA; J gene: TRBJ1-5; D gene: NA; CDR3 protein: CASSFTPDQPQHF; CDR3 DNA: TGTGCCAGCAGTTTTACCCCGGATCAGCCCCAGCATTTT
V gene: TRBV27; clone size: NA; J gene: TRBJ2-1; D gene: NA; CDR3 protein: CASGRAGGSYNEQFF; CDR3 DNA: TGTGCCAGCGGAAGGGCAGGGGGGTCCTACAATGAGCAGTTCTTC
V gene: TRBV12-5; clone size: NA; J gene: TRBJ2-6; D gene: NA; CDR3 protein: CASGLVNERGANVLTF; CDR3 DNA: TGTGCTAGTGGTTTGGTGAACGAGCGTGGGGCCAACGTCCTGACTTTC